These 30 T cell receptor beta chains originate from one sample sequenced in a study of blood T cells in healthy people across ages. Primed by a sample-barcoded 5' primer and a J-beta primer mix, a second PCR proceeded for roughly 7 to 12 cycles. TCRdb passed the 5' RACE reads through MiXCR, listing each CDR3 protein once. The table has 700,000 to 950,000 distinct CDR3 sequences, roughly 41% seen once; the top ten hold approximately 22%. The sample taken for sequencing was blood. All receptors come from a woman aged 55-70 years in good health.

Regarding this clonotype: A much larger clone lies a single base off, so this may be a read error. The J gene is TRBJ2-1, the V gene TRBV29-1, with 8 bases lining up with TRBD1. This CDR3 has 15 amino acids. Germline CDR1 SQVTM, CDR2 ANQGSEA. V was pared by 1 base and J by 3 bases, with 5 bases of the junction left unmatched. CDR3 in amino acids: CSVEGGQGLYNEQFF. DNA of the CDR3: TGCAGCGTTGAAGGCGGACAGGGCCTCTACAATGAGCAGTTCTTC.

The CDR3 bases are TGCAGTGCTCGCCATGCGGGCCCCGGCGGAGACACGCAGTATTTT. Protein sequence: CSARHAGPGGDTQYF. The gene calls are TRBV20-1 and TRBJ2-3, with TRBD2 as a possible D gene (5 bases). CDR3 size: 15 residues. Germline values: CDR1 DFQATT, CDR2 SNEGSKA (reference sequence). The V gene lost 5 bases and the J gene lost 9 bases, with 24 bases spanning the gap.

This clonotype was detected a few times. The chain combines TRBV28 with TRBJ2-1, with D unresolved. This CDR3 region has 13 residues. CDR1 MDHEN and CDR2 SYDVKM come from the germline V gene. The V end lost 8 bases, the J end lost 1 base, and 9 bases lay between the germline ends. The CDR3 nucleotides are TGTGCCAGCCTTAAAGCGTCCTACAATGAGCAGTTCTTC. It is translated as CASLKASYNEQFF.

This clonotype was seen only a few times. CDR3 residues: CAWTEGTVANQPQHF. CDR3 in DNA: TGTGCCTGGACTGAAGGGACAGTCGCCAATCAGCCCCAGCATTTT. The gene calls are TRBV30 and TRBJ1-5; 7 bases agree with TRBD1. The CDR3 runs 15 residues. The V segment lost 4 bases and the J segment 3 bases; nucleotides outside the gene matches: 9. Germline-derived CDR1 and CDR2 are GTSNPN and SVGIG (reference sequence).

The chain recombines TRBV3-1 with TRBJ2-3, with D hard to call. The CDR3 contains 12 residues. Trimming shortened V by 1 base and J by 13 bases, and 12 bases separated the two germline ends. Germline assignment: CDR1 LGHDT and CDR2 YNNKEL (reference sequence). The DNA for the CDR3 is TGTGCCAGCAGCCAAGGTGTAGGAGTGAAGTATTTT. Protein sequence: CASSQGVGVKYF.

This clonotype was detected only a few times. The chain employs TRBV5-1 and TRBJ1-2, with D perhaps TRBD1 (5 bases). V was clipped by 4 bases and J by 2 bases, with 12 bases between them. Germline lookup yields CDR1 SGHRS and CDR2 YFSETQ. The CDR3 is made up of 14 amino acids. CDR3 region: CASSPDRQNYGYTF. CDR3 nucleotide sequence: TGCGCCAGCAGCCCCGACAGACAGAACTATGGCTACACCTTC.

J is TRBJ2-5 and V is TRBV4-1; 7 bases line up with TRBD2. Germline V gene data show CDR1 as MGHRA and CDR2 as YSYEKL. The CDR3 is 16 amino acids. J was trimmed by 11 bases and V by 0 bases; bases with no gene match: 15. The CDR3 coding sequence is TGCGCCAGCAGCCAAGAAGCGGCTAGCGGACGGGATGAGCAGTACTTC. This encodes CASSQEAASGRDEQYF.

The V call is TRBV3-1, the J call TRBJ2-6; D is unresolved. V gave up 2 bases and J gave up 6 bases, with 8 bases separating them. The CDR3 is made up of 14 amino acids. Germline V gene sequence: CDR1 LGHDT, CDR2 YNNKEL (reference sequence). CDR3 loop: CASSQSPQANVLTF. DNA for the CDR3: TGTGCCAGCAGCCAAAGCCCCCAGGCCAACGTCCTGACTTTC.

The chain couples TRBV25-1 to TRBJ2-5, with TRBD1 matching over 9 bases. The end of the DNA is better explained by TRBJ2-7, so the J call may be wrong. Germline assignment: CDR1 MGHDK and CDR2 SYGVNS. The CDR3 runs 13 residues. As DNA, the CDR3 is TGTGCCATCAAGGGACAGGGAGATAGCGAGCAGTACTTC. Translating it yields CAIKGQGDSEQYF.

Many counts were recorded for this clonotype. The chain employs TRBV29-1 and TRBJ2-7; D unresolved. The CDR3 loop spans 11 amino acids. V was clipped by 5 bases and J by 3 bases, with 8 bases between them. From germline, CDR1 is SQVTM and CDR2 ANQGSEA. The CDR3 loop reads CSVPHYYEQYF. The CDR3 bases are TGCAGCGTTCCGCATTACTACGAGCAGTACTTC.

V usage is TRBV5-1 and J usage is TRBJ1-1, with 9 bases identical to TRBD1. V shed 7 bases and J 0 bases; nucleotides not matched to a gene: 7. The CDR3 has 15 residues. Looked up from germline, CDR1 is SGHRS and CDR2 is YFSETQ. The CDR3 here is CASSGTGILNTEAFF. CDR3 bases: TGCGCCAGCTCCGGGACAGGGATTTTGAACACTGAAGCTTTCTTT.

The chain is built from TRBV27 and TRBJ2-7; 9 bases agree with TRBD1. Trimming took 7 bases from V and 0 from J; bases not matched to a gene: 13. CDR1 and CDR2 (germline): MNHEY, SMNVEV (reference sequence). The CDR3 totals 17 residues. CDR3 sequence: CASKGSQGATPSYEQYF. CDR3 nucleotide sequence: TGTGCCAGCAAGGGATCACAGGGGGCGACCCCCTCCTACGAGCAGTACTTC.

V usage is TRBV6-2 or TRBV6-3 and J usage is TRBJ2-1; the match to TRBD2 covers 14 bases. Unmatched junction bases numbered 6, after V lost 3 bases and J lost 5 bases. The CDR3 extends over 17 amino acids. CDR1 MNHEY and CDR2 SVGEGT come from the germline V gene. In DNA, the CDR3 is TGTGCCAGCAGTTATGCGACTAGCGGGAGGGCAGACAATGAGCAGTTCTTC. Residues: CASSYATSGRADNEQFF.

A word on this clonotype: A much larger clone differs by one base, so this may be a read error. V is TRBV4-3 and J is TRBJ2-3; no firm D call. The CDR3 covers 14 residues. V was trimmed by 0 bases and J by 4 bases, leaving 8 bases between them. CDR1 is LGHNA and CDR2 is YSLEER in the germline V gene. CDR3 amino acids: CASSQDMVADTQYF. CDR3 sequence (DNA): TGCGCCAGCAGCCAAGATATGGTCGCAGATACGCAGTATTTT.

This clonotype was found a few times. The chain has TRBV6-6 and TRBJ2-4, with TRBD1 identical over 7 bases. The J call may be mistaken, given a closer DNA end match to TRBJ2-5. There are 12 residues in the CDR3. Germline CDR1 and CDR2: MNHNY and SVGAGI (reference sequence). The CDR3 bases are TGTGCCAGCTCGAGGGGGCCAGAGACCCAGTACTTC. Its translation is CASSRGPETQYF.

On this clonotype: An end of the junction does not agree with germline; a read error may underlie this. CDR3: CASSMTTGQSSDEQYF. The CDR3 DNA reads TGTGCCAGCAGCATGACGACAGGCCAAAGCTCCGACGAGCAGTACTTC. V usage is TRBV5-1 and J usage is TRBJ2-7; D possibly corresponds to TRBD1 (6 bases). This CDR3 comprises 16 residues. The V gene's germline CDR1 is SGHRS and CDR2 YFSETQ. Together with reference TRBV5-1 and TRBJ2-7, the CDR3 gives the full variable domain: KAGVTQTPRYLIKTRGQQVTLSCSPISGHRSVSWYQQTPGQGLQFLFEYFSETQRNKGNFPGRFSGRQFSNSRSEMNVSTLELGDSALYLCASSMTTGQSSDEQYFGPGTRLTVT.

The V gene is TRBV5-5, the J gene TRBJ2-7, with TRBD2 matching over 15 bases. Germline-derived CDR1 and CDR2 are SGHKS and YYEKEE (reference sequence). Losses at the gene ends were 4 bases for V and 7 bases for J; bases not matched to a gene: 12. This CDR3 spans 17 amino acids. In DNA, the CDR3 is TGTGCCAGCAGCACAGGACTAGCGGGGGGGCCCTCGGTGGAGCAGTACTTC. Protein: CASSTGLAGGPSVEQYF.

This clonotype occurred a few times. The CDR3 loop is CASSLVIAGGRNEQFF. As DNA, the CDR3 is TGTGCCAGCAGCTTAGTCATAGCGGGAGGGAGAAATGAGCAGTTCTTC. The gene calls are TRBV11-2 and TRBJ2-1; 11 bases map to TRBD2. Germline values: CDR1 SGHAT, CDR2 FQNNGV. This CDR3 contains 16 residues. Trimming cost V 1 base and J 7 bases; bases outside gene matches: 6. The full variable domain, rest sourced from reference TRBV11-2 and TRBJ2-1, is EAGVAQSPRYKIIEKRQSVAFWCNPISGHATLYWYQQILGQGPKLLIQFQNNGVVDDSQLPKDRFSAERLKGVDSTLKIQPAKLEDSAVYLCASSLVIAGGRNEQFFGPGTRLTVL.

Regarding this clonotype: The junction differs from germline at one of its ends, possibly a read error. The chain combines TRBV25-1 with TRBJ1-4, with a possible D match to TRBD1 (5 bases). The CDR3 spans 15 residues. Germline V gives CDR1 MGHDK, CDR2 SYGVNS. In nucleotides, the CDR3 is TGTGTCAGCAGTGAATTGGGGCTGGGGGATGAAAAACTGTTTTTT. Protein sequence: CVSSELGLGDEKLFF. The whole variable domain, filled in from reference TRBV25-1 and TRBJ1-4, reads EADIYQTPRYLVIGTGKKITLECSQTMGHDKMYWYQQDPGMELHLIHYSYGVNSTEKGDLSSESTVSRIRTEHFPLTLESARPSHTSQYLCVSSELGLGDEKLFFGSGTQLSVL.

In regard to this clonotype: Compared with germline, one end of the junction differs, possibly owing to a read error. The chain couples TRBV3-1 to TRBJ2-3, with 12 bases that match TRBD2. CDR3 size: 20 residues. Germline CDR1 and CDR2: LGHDT and YNNKEL (reference sequence). CDR3 region: CASSQDGLAGGRKGTDTPYF. The CDR3 nucleotides read TGTGCCAGCAGCCAAGATGGGCTAGCGGGAGGGAGAAAGGGGACAGATACGCCGTATTTT.

The table lists this clonotype with a few counts. Just one base apart from a much larger clone, this may be a read error. The CDR3 nucleotides are TGCGCCAGCAGCCAAGATACGGCTAGCCATGAGCAGTACTTC. Protein sequence: CASSQDTASHEQYF. The chain couples TRBV4-3 to TRBJ2-7; possible D gene TRBD2, 5 bases. The CDR3 sequence is 14 residues long. Trimming cost V 0 bases and J 7 bases, with 13 bases left between them. Germline loops: CDR1 LGHNA, CDR2 YSLEER.

This chain joins TRBV20-1 and TRBJ2-1; 8 nucleotides line up with TRBD2. Trimming at V came to 4 bases and at J to 8 bases, leaving 7 bases not matched to a gene. CDR3 length equals 13 residues. Per the germline V gene, CDR1 is DFQATT and CDR2 is SNEGSKA (reference sequence). DNA of the CDR3: TGCAGTGCTATTTCCGGGAGGGAGGATGAGCAGTTCTTC. It translates to CSAISGREDEQFF.

The J gene is TRBJ1-1, the V gene TRBV6-5; weak D call: TRBD1 (5 bases). The germline V and J ends were trimmed by 5 bases and 5 bases, with 15 bases remaining between them. This CDR3 has 14 amino acids. In germline, CDR1 is MNHEY, CDR2 SVGAGI. The chain's CDR3 is CASSHTVGDTEAFF. CDR3 in DNA: TGTGCCAGCAGTCACACGGTAGGGGATACTGAAGCTTTCTTT.

Notes on this clonotype: A much larger clone differs from this one at a single base, so this may be a read error. This chain connects TRBV12-3 or TRBV12-4 to TRBJ2-7; 8 bases match TRBD1. This CDR3 comprises 14 residues. For the CDR3, the DNA is TGTGCCGGCAGCCCCGGACAGGGAGTACGCGAGCAGTACTTC. Encoded protein: CAGSPGQGVREQYF.

This chain joins TRBV27 and TRBJ2-4; D is perhaps TRBD1 (6 bases). Germline loops: CDR1 MNHEY, CDR2 SMNVEV (reference sequence). The CDR3 is 14 residues long. V lost 1 base, J lost 16 bases, and 20 bases lay in between. DNA for the CDR3: TGTGCCAGCAGTTTATTCCAGGGGCTAGGAGAGCATTACTTC. This gives the protein CASSLFQGLGEHYF.

In this sample, this clonotype turned up many times. The CDR3 nucleotides are TGCAGCGCGGAAGCGGGAGTCTTTGGCGAGCAGTACTTC. Its protein is CSAEAGVFGEQYF. The chain carries TRBV29-1 and TRBJ2-7; TRBD2 agrees at 8 bases. Germline V lookup: CDR1 SQVTM, CDR2 ANQGSEA. J gave up 6 bases and V 7 bases, and 11 bases lay outside the gene matches. This CDR3 is built from 13 residues.

This rearrangement joins TRBV4-2 to TRBJ2-1; D might be TRBD2 (6 bases). The V end was cut by 0 bases, the J end by 5 bases, with 17 bases between. The CDR3 totals 17 residues. Germline lookup yields CDR1 LGHNA and CDR2 YNFKEQ. The CDR3 here is CASSQEQRNAGNNEQFF. CDR3 nucleotide sequence: TGTGCCAGCAGCCAAGAACAGCGGAACGCGGGGAACAATGAGCAGTTCTTC.

As for this clonotype: The junction departs from the called germline gene at one end, perhaps through a read error. The chain combines TRBV29-1 with TRBJ1-4; D not certain. The CDR3 contains 15 residues. Germline V gene data show CDR1 as SQVTM and CDR2 as ANQGSEA. The CDR3 sequence is CSVEDPAATNEELFF. The DNA for the CDR3 is TGCAGCGTTGAAGATCCGGCGGCAACTAATGAAGAACTGTTTTTT.

This clonotype was counted at least ten times. The chain carries TRBV7-2 and TRBJ2-1, with 10 bases aligning to TRBD2. V gave up 5 bases and J gave up 4 bases; unmatched junction bases: 5. The CDR3 sequence is 15 residues long. The germline V gene encodes CDR1 SGHTA and CDR2 FQGNSA. CDR3 nucleotide sequence: TGTGCCAGCAGCATCCAAGCGGGAGGGTACAATGAGCAGTTCTTC. Translated, it gives CASSIQAGGYNEQFF. The variable domain in full, completed from reference TRBV7-2 and TRBJ2-1, reads GAGVSQSPSNKVTEKGKDVELRCDPISGHTALYWYRQSLGQGLEFLIYFQGNSAPDKSGLPSDRFSAERTGGSVSTLTIQRTQQEDSAVYLCASSIQAGGYNEQFFGPGTRLTVL.

This clonotype appeared a single time. CDR3 sequence (DNA): TGTGCCAGCAGCACCATTGGAGGGCCGGTGAACACCGGGGAGCTGTTTTTT. Translated: CASSTIGGPVNTGELFF. The chain couples TRBV7-8 to TRBJ2-2, with a tentative D call TRBD2 (6 bases). The CDR3 loop spans 17 amino acids. Looked up from germline, CDR1 is SGHVS and CDR2 is FQNEAQ. The V end lost 5 bases, the J end lost 1 base, and 17 bases lay between the germline ends.